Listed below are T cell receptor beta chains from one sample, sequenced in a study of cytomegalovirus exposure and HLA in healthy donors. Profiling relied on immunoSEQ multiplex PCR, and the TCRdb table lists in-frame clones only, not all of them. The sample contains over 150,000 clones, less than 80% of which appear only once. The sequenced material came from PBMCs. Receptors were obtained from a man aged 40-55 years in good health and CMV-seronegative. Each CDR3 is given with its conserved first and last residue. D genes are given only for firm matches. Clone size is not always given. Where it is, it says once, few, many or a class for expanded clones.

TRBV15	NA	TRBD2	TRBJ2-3	CATSTPAGREGTDTQYF	TGTGCCACCAGCACCCCTGCGGGGCGGGAGGGCACAGATACGCAGTATTTT
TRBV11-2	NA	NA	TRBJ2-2	CASSPRRTNTGELFF	TGTGCCAGCAGCCCCCGGAGGACGAACACCGGGGAGCTGTTTTTT
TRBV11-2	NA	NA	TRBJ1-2	CASSLSPQYGYTF	TGTGCCAGCAGCTTAAGTCCCCAGTATGGCTACACCTTC
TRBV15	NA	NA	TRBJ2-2	CATSRDVQTGELFF	TGTGCCACCAGCAGAGACGTACAGACCGGGGAGCTGTTTTTT
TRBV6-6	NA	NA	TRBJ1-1	CASRESGNTEAFF	TGTGCCAGCAGGGAAAGCGGGAACACTGAAGCTTTCTTT
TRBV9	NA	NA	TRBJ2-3	CASSTGAGRSTNTQYF	TGTGCCAGCAGCACCGGGGCCGGGAGATCGACGAATACGCAGTATTTT
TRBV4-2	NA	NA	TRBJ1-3	CASSHPGTGNTIYF	TGTGCTAGCAGCCACCCCGGGACTGGAAACACCATATATTTT
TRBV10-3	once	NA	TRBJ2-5	CATSGQEETQYF	TGTGCCACCTCGGGACAAGAAGAGACCCAGTACTTC
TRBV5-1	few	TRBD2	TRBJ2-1	CASSFLAGRVGNEQFF	TGCGCCAGCAGCTTCCTAGCGGGAAGGGTGGGAAATGAGCAGTTCTTC
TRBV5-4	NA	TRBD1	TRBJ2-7	CASSGTGQNPDEQYF	TGTGCCAGCAGCGGGACAGGGCAGAATCCGGACGAGCAGTACTTC
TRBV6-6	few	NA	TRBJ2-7	CASSYWPQGYEQYF	TGTGCCAGCAGTTACTGGCCCCAGGGCTACGAGCAGTACTTC
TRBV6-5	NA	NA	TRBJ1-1	CASSLGNRGYTEAFF	TGTGCCAGCAGCCTTGGAAATAGGGGATACACTGAAGCTTTCTTT
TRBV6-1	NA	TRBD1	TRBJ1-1	CASSDNWTGVPEAFF	TGTGCCAGCAGTGATAACTGGACAGGGGTGCCTGAAGCTTTCTTT
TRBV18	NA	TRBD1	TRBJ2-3	CASSTDRETDTQYF	TGTGCCAGCTCCACGGACAGGGAAACAGATACGCAGTATTTT
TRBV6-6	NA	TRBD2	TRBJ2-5	CASSVGLAVETQYF	TGTGCCAGCAGTGTGGGACTAGCGGTAGAGACCCAGTACTTC
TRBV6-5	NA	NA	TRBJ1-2	CASMSQVITNGYTF	TGTGCCAGCATGTCCCAGGTGATTACGAATGGCTACACCTTC
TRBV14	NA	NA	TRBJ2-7	CASSPQLRPYEQYF	TGTGCCAGCAGCCCCCAGCTGAGGCCCTACGAGCAGTACTTC
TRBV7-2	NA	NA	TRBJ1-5	CASRQGNNQPQHF	TGTGCCAGCAGACAGGGAAACAATCAGCCCCAGCATTTT
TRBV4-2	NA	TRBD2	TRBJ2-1	CASSQDLRESLNEQFF	TGTGCCAGCAGCCAAGATCTGCGGGAGTCCCTCAATGAGCAGTTCTTC
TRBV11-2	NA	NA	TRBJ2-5	CASSLRRVETQYF	TGTGCCAGCAGCTTGAGGCGGGTCGAGACCCAGTACTTC
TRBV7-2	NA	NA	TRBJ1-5	CASSLAGGSNQPQHF	TGTGCCAGCAGCTTAGCCGGGGGAAGCAATCAGCCCCAGCATTTT
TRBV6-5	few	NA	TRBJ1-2	CASSSRGGGANYGYTF	TGTGCCAGCAGTTCAAGGGGAGGTGGAGCTAACTATGGCTACACCTTC
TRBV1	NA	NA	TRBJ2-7	CTSTPNGGYEQYF	TGCACCAGCACCCCCAACGGGGGCTACGAGCAGTACTTC
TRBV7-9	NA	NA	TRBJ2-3	CASSLAPSHGTDTQYF	TGTGCCAGCAGCTTAGCGCCTAGCCATGGCACAGATACGCAGTATTTT
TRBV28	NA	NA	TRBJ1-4	CASSRGNEKLFF	TGTGCCAGCAGTAGGGGGAATGAAAAACTGTTTTTT
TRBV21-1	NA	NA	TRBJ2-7	CASSLGSYEQYF	TGTGCCAGCAGCCTCGGGTCCTACGAGCAGTACTTC
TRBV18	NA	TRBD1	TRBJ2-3	CASSPLRGLGDTQYF	TGTGCCAGCTCACCACTCAGGGGGCTAGGAGATACGCAGTATTTT
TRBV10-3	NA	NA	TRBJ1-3	CAISPGTSGNTIYF	TGTGCCATCAGTCCAGGTACCTCTGGAAACACCATATATTTT
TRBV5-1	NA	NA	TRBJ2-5	CASSLGGGGPQYF	TGCGCCAGCAGCTTGGGGGGCGGTGGGCCCCAGTACTTC
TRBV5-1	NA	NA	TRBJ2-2	CASSLEVGSGELFF	TGCGCCAGCAGCTTGGAGGTGGGGAGCGGGGAGCTGTTTTTT
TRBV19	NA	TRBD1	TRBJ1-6	CASGRDSSYNSPLHF	TGTGCCAGTGGAAGGGACAGCTCCTATAATTCACCCCTCCACTTT
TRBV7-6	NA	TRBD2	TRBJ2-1	CASSRAGGPRYNEQFF	TGTGCCAGCAGCCGGGCGGGAGGGCCGCGGTACAATGAGCAGTTCTTC
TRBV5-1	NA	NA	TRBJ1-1	CASSFGGHPPNTEAFF	TGCGCCAGCAGCTTTGGTGGACATCCCCCGAACACTGAAGCTTTCTTT
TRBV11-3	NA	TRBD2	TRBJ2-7	CASSLSSGSLYEQYF	TGTGCCAGCAGCTTATCCAGCGGGAGCCTCTACGAGCAGTACTTC
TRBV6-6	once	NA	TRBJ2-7	CASSYTPDREQYF	TGTGCCAGCAGTTATACCCCCGATCGGGAGCAGTACTTC
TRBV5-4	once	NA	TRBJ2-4	CASSQPGQLAKNIQYF	TGTGCCAGCAGCCAACCAGGACAGCTAGCCAAAAACATTCAGTACTTC
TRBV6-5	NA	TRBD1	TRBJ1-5	CASSYTATGNQPQHF	TGTGCCAGCAGTTACACGGCGACAGGGAATCAGCCCCAGCATTTT
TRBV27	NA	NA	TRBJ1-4	CASSSQPPLSQGPATNEKLFF	TGTGCCAGCAGTTCTCAACCTCCTCTCTCACAGGGCCCAGCAACTAATGAAAAACTGTTTTTT
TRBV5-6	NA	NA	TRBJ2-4	CASSFRNIQYF	TGTGCCAGCAGCTTTCGAAACATTCAGTACTTC
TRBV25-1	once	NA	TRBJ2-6	CASERDTANGLTF	TGTGCCAGCGAACGGGATACGGCCAACGGCCTGACTTTC
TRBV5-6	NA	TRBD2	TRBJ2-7	CASSLWGLAGNEQYF	TGTGCCAGCAGCTTATGGGGGTTAGCGGGGAACGAGCAGTACTTC
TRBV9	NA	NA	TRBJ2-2	CATSRGNTGELFF	TGTGCCACCTCGCGGGGGAACACCGGGGAGCTGTTTTTT
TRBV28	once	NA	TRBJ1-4	CASLPRGSPTNEKLFF	TGTGCCAGCCTCCCCAGGGGCAGCCCAACTAATGAAAAACTGTTTTTT
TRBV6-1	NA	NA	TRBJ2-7	CASQPNSYEQYF	TGTGCCAGCCAGCCCAACAGCTACGAGCAGTACTTC
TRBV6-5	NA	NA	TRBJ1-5	CASSYGRYQPQHF	TGTGCCAGCAGTTACGGCCGTTATCAGCCCCAGCATTTT
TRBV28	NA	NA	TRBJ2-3	CASSLAASTDTQYF	TGTGCCAGCAGTTTGGCGGCTAGCACAGATACGCAGTATTTT
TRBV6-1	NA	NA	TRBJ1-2	CASSVQGPNYGYTF	TGTGCCAGCAGTGTGCAGGGCCCCAACTATGGCTACACCTTC
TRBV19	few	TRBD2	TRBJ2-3	CASSIRVSGSRDTQYF	TGTGCCAGTAGTATCCGGGTCAGCGGGAGTCGAGATACGCAGTATTTT
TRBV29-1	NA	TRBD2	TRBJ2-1	CSSRRGDEQFF	TGCAGCTCCCGGCGGGGGGATGAGCAGTTCTTC
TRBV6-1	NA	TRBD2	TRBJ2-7	CASSAGEAISYEQYF	TGTGCCAGCTCGGCGGGGGAGGCCATCTCCTACGAGCAGTACTTC
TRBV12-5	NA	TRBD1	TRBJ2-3	CASGFGDRGADTQYF	TGTGCTAGTGGTTTTGGGGACAGGGGGGCAGATACGCAGTATTTT
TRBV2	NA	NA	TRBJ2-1	CASSVRGFEQFF	TGTGCCAGCAGTGTGCGAGGATTTGAGCAGTTCTTC
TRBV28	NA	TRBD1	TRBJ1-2	CASRSRTGIYGYTF	TGTGCCAGCAGATCTAGGACAGGGATCTATGGCTACACCTTC
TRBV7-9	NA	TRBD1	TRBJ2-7	CASSQTGYEQYF	TGTGCCAGCAGCCAGACAGGGTACGAGCAGTACTTC
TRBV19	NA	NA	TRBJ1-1	CASKRDWRNTEAFF	TGTGCCAGCAAACGGGACTGGAGGAACACTGAAGCTTTCTTT